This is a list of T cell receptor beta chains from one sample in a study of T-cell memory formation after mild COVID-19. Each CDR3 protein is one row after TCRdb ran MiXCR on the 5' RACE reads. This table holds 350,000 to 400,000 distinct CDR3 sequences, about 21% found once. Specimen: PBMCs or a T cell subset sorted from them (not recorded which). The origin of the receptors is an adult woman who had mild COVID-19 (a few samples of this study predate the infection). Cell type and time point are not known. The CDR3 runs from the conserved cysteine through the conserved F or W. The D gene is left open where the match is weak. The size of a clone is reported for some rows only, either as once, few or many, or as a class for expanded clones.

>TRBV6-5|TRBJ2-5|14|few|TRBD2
TGTGCCAGCAGTTACTCAGCGGGACAAGAGACCCAGTACTTC
CASSYSAGQETQYF
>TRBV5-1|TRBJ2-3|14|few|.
TGCGCCAGCAATACGGCTCAGTCCACAGATACGCAGTATTTT
CASNTAQSTDTQYF
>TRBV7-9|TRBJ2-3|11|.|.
TGTGCCAGCGAACCGCCAGATACGCAGTATTTT
CASEPPDTQYF
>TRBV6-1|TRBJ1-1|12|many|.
TGTGCCAGCAGTTTGCAGAGGACTGAAGCTTTCTTT
CASSLQRTEAFF
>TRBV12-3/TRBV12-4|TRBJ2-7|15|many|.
TGTGCCAGCAGTTTCGCTCTGGGCCCGGCCTACGAGCAGTACTTC
CASSFALGPAYEQYF
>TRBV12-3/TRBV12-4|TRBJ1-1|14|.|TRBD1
TGTGCCAGCAGTTTAGGAGGGGGCGTCTCGGAAGCTTTCTTT
CASSLGGGVSEAFF
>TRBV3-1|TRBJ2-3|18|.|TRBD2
TGTGCCAGCAGCCCGGGGACTAGCGGGAGGGCCTGGAGAGATACGCAGTATTTT
CASSPGTSGRAWRDTQYF
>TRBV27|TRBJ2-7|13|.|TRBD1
TGTGCCATAGGACAGGGTCCCTCCTACGAGCAGTACTTC
CAIGQGPSYEQYF
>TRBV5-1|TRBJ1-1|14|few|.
TGCGCCAGCAAGGCAGCCAATATGGGAACTGAAGCTTTCTTT
CASKAANMGTEAFF
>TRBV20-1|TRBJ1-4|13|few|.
TGCAGTGCTAGAGGGACAGATACTGAAAAACTGTTTTTT
CSARGTDTEKLFF
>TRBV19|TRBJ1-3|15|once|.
TGTGCCAGCCAGACAGGACTACACTCTGGAAACACCATATATTTT
CASQTGLHSGNTIYF
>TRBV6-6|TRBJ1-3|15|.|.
TGTGCCAGCAGTTACTCGGGCAGCTCTGGAAACACCATATATTTT
CASSYSGSSGNTIYF
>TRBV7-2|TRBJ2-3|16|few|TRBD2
TGTGCCAGCAGCTTAGTGGCTAGCGGGACTCCAGATACGCAGTATTTT
CASSLVASGTPDTQYF
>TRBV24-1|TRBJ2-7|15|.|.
TGTGCCACCAGTCCCGCGACATCGGACGCCTACGAGCAGTACTTC
CATSPATSDAYEQYF
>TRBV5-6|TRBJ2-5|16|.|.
TGTGCCAGCAGCCCTCGCCGGGGGTTCAGGGGAGAGACCCAGTACTTC
CASSPRRGFRGETQYF
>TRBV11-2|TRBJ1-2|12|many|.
TGTGCCAGCAGCTTAAGGACCAGCGGCTACACCTTC
CASSLRTSGYTF
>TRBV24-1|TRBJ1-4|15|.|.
TGTGCCACCAGTGATTCCGGGACGGCCGGTGAAAAACTGTTTTTT
CATSDSGTAGEKLFF
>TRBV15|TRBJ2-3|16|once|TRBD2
TGTGCCACCAGCAGTGGGACTAGCGGGCGCACAGATACGCAGTATTTT
CATSSGTSGRTDTQYF
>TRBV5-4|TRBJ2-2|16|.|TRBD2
TGTGCCAGCAGCTTGAGGCTAGCGGGACGGACCGGGGAGCTGTTTTTT
CASSLRLAGRTGELFF
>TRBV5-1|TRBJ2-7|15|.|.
TGCGCCAGCAGCTTGTGGGGGGCGATAGTAAACGAGCAGTACTTC
CASSLWGAIVNEQYF
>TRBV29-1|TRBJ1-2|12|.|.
TGCAGCGTTGAATCTATAAGGGTAGGCTACACCTTC
CSVESIRVGYTF
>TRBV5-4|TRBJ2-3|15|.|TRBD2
TGTGCCAGCAGCCAACCCGGGGGGAGGGCAGATACGCAGTATTTT
CASSQPGGRADTQYF
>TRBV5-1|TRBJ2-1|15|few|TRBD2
TGCGCCAGCAGCTTGGGTAGCGGGAGGGCCCATGAGCAGTTCTTC
CASSLGSGRAHEQFF
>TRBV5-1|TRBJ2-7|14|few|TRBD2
TGCGCCAGCGCCCCGGGACTAGCGGACTACGAGCAGTACTTC
CASAPGLADYEQYF
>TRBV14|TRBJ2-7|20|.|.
TGTGCCAGCAGCCAAGATTTTGGACAGGGCCCCACGGGGGGGTCCTACGAGCAGTACTTC
CASSQDFGQGPTGGSYEQYF
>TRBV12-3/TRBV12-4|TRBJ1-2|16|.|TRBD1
TGTGCCAGCAGTTTAATACCGGACAGGGGAAACTATGGCTACACCTTC
CASSLIPDRGNYGYTF
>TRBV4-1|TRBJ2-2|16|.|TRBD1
TGCGCCAGCAGCCCAACCGGGACAGGGTCTACCGGGGAGCTGTTTTTT
CASSPTGTGSTGELFF
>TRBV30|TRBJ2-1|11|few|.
TGTGCCTGGAAACAGTACAATGAGCAGTTCTTC
CAWKQYNEQFF
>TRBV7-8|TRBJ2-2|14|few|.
TGTGCCAGCAGCTTAGGTTGGGACACCGGGGAGCTGTTTTTT
CASSLGWDTGELFF
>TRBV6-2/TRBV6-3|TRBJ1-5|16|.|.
TGTGCCAGCAGTTACGTCCCGGGCAGGGGTGATCAGCCCCAGCATTTT
CASSYVPGRGDQPQHF
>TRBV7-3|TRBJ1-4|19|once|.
TGTGCCAGCAGCCCGCAAACAGGGTACCCCGTTGCAACTAATGAAAAACTGTTTTTT
CASSPQTGYPVATNEKLFF
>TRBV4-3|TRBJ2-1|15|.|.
TGCGCCAGCAGCCAAGATTCCGGGAGAGGCGGTGAGCAGTTCTTC
CASSQDSGRGGEQFF
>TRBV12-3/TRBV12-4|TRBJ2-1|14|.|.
TGTGCCAGCATTCCGGGACTGGTCCGGGGCGAGCAGTTCTTC
CASIPGLVRGEQFF
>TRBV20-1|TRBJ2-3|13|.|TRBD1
TGCAGTGCTCCCGGGACAGTAACAGATACGCAGTATTTT
CSAPGTVTDTQYF
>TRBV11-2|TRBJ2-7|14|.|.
TGTGCCAGCAGCTTTGGACACTCCTCCTACGAGCAGTACTTC
CASSFGHSSYEQYF
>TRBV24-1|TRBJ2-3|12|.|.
TGTGCCACCAGGGGGGGCAGAGATACGCAGTATTTT
CATRGGRDTQYF
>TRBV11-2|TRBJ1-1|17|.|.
TGTGCCAGCAGCTTAGTTCGGCAGGGAGGGATTTACACTGAAGCTTTCTTT
CASSLVRQGGIYTEAFF
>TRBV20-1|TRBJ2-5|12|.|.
TGCAGTGCTGGGACGTTTGAAGAGACCCAGTACTTC
CSAGTFEETQYF
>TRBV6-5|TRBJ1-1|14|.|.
TGTGCCAGCAGTTACTCCGAGGAGAACACTGAAGCTTTCTTT
CASSYSEENTEAFF
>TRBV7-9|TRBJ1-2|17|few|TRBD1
TGTGCCAGCAGCTTAGGGCCAGGGACAGGGGAAGCATATGGCTACACCTTC
CASSLGPGTGEAYGYTF
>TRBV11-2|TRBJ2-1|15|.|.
TGTGCCAGCAGCGCGGGACAGAGGCCCTACAATGAGCAGTTCTTC
CASSAGQRPYNEQFF
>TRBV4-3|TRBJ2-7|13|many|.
TGCGCCAGCAGCCCCAGGGGAGGCCACGAGCAGTACTTC
CASSPRGGHEQYF
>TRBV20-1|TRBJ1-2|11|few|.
TGCAGTGCTAGCGGCGGCTATGGCTACACCTTC
CSASGGYGYTF
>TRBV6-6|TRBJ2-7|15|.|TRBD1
TGTGCCAGCAGTCCGTTCGGACAGGGGGCGAACGAGCAGTACTTC
CASSPFGQGANEQYF
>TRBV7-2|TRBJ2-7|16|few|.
TGTGCCAGCAGCGATCTCCTGGGGGTTCCCACCTACGAGCAGTACTTC
CASSDLLGVPTYEQYF
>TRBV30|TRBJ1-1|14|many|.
TGTGCCTGGAGTGTACTCTCGCCGAACACTGAAGCTTTCTTT
CAWSVLSPNTEAFF
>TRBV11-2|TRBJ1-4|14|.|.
TGTGCCAGCAGCTTGGGGACGGAGTCCGGAAAACTGTTTTTT
CASSLGTESGKLFF
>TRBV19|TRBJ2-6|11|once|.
TGTGCCGGCGGGACATTTGACGTCCTGACTTTC
CAGGTFDVLTF
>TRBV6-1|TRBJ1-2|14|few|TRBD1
TGTGCCAGCAGTGAAACAGGGGGACCCTATGGCTACACCTTC
CASSETGGPYGYTF
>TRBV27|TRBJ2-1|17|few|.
TGTGCCAGCAGTTTACGTGACGGGGTCGGGTGGAGCAATGAGCAGTTCTTC
CASSLRDGVGWSNEQFF
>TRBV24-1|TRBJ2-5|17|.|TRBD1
TGTGCCACCAGTGATCTCAACAGGGGGCGAGGTGTGGAGACCCAGTACTTC
CATSDLNRGRGVETQYF
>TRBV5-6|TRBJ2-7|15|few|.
TGTGCCAGCAGCCCCTCCCTCGGTGGAGTCTACGAGCAGTACTTC
CASSPSLGGVYEQYF
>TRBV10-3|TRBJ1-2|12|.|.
TGTGCCATCAGTGAAGGTAGCTATGGCTACACCTTC
CAISEGSYGYTF